The rows below give T cell receptor beta chains drawn from one sample of a study of metastatic and nonmetastatic thyroid tumors. TCRdb reassembled clones from the PCR reads with MiXCR. The table shows some 10,000 clones, with around 12% occurring only once. The specimen sequenced was blood. These TCRs come from a female donor with papillary thyroid cancer or a benign thyroid nodule (not recorded which). Some clones in this sample may be carry-over from other donors' samples. CDR3s include the opening cysteine and the closing phenylalanine or tryptophan. D genes are given only for firm matches. Rows give clone size only sometimes, using once, few, many, or a class for an expanded clone.

v_gene	j_gene	abundance	d_gene	CDR3aa	CDR3nt
TRBV9	TRBJ1-1	many	NA	CASTMSPGLNTEAFF	TGTGCCAGCACGATGTCGCCAGGTTTGAACACTGAAGCTTTCTTT
TRBV3-1	TRBJ1-5	many	NA	CASSPQGYSNQPQHF	TGTGCCAGCAGCCCACAGGGATATAGCAATCAGCCCCAGCATTTT
TRBV7-9	TRBJ2-1	many	NA	CASSLASSPEQFF	TGTGCCAGCAGCTTAGCGAGTAGCCCCGAGCAGTTCTTC
TRBV7-9	TRBJ2-1	many	TRBD2	CASSYLLSGAYNEQFF	TGTGCCAGCAGCTATCTTCTTAGCGGGGCTTACAATGAGCAGTTCTTC
TRBV4-1	TRBJ1-3	many	NA	CASSPSDRSGNTIYF	TGCGCCAGCAGTCCCTCGGACAGATCTGGAAACACCATATATTTT
TRBV7-9	TRBJ2-1	many	TRBD2	CASSLARLADYNEQFF	TGTGCCAGCAGCTTAGCGCGGCTAGCGGACTACAATGAGCAGTTCTTC
TRBV3-1	TRBJ1-3	many	NA	CASSLGHLFSGNTIYF	TGTGCCAGCAGCCTGGGACATCTGTTCTCTGGAAACACCATATATTTT
TRBV27	TRBJ1-5	medium-sized	NA	CASPPSRRGPQHF	TGTGCCAGCCCACCTAGCCGGCGAGGGCCCCAGCATTTT
TRBV11-2	TRBJ2-5	many	TRBD2	CASSLGEGGAGEEETQYF	TGTGCCAGCAGCTTAGGAGAGGGGGGAGCGGGAGAGGAAGAGACCCAGTACTTC
TRBV20-1	TRBJ1-3	many	TRBD1	CSARSTGGGNTIYF	TGCAGTGCTAGATCGACAGGGGGCGGAAACACCATATATTTT
TRBV20-1	TRBJ2-3	many	NA	CSGRALATDTQYF	TGCAGTGGGCGGGCCCTGGCCACAGATACGCAGTATTTT
TRBV11-3	TRBJ2-7	NA	NA	CASSLLAGYHEQYF	TGTGCCAGCAGCTTATTGGCAGGCTACCACGAGCAGTACTTC
TRBV2	TRBJ1-2	medium-sized	NA	CASSSGRRSNYGYTF	TGTGCCAGCAGTTCGGGGCGTCGATCTAACTATGGCTACACCTTC
TRBV7-9	TRBJ2-3	many	NA	CASSLGGNSDTQYF	TGTGCCAGCAGCTTAGGGGGGAACTCAGATACGCAGTATTTT
TRBV20-1	TRBJ2-1	many	TRBD2	CSARLAGENEQFF	TGCAGTGCTAGACTAGCGGGAGAGAATGAGCAGTTCTTC
TRBV10-3	TRBJ1-5	many	NA	CAISPSVVQANQPQHF	TGTGCCATCAGCCCCTCGGTAGTACAGGCAAATCAGCCCCAGCATTTT
TRBV11-1	TRBJ1-5	many	NA	CASSLMINQPQHF	TGTGCCAGCAGCTTAATGATTAATCAGCCCCAGCATTTT
TRBV7-9	TRBJ1-1	many	NA	CASSFSETVNTEAFF	TGTGCCAGCAGCTTCTCGGAGACAGTTAACACTGAAGCTTTCTTT
TRBV7-9	TRBJ1-1	many	NA	CASSLWGKANTEAFF	TGTGCCAGCAGCTTATGGGGGAAGGCGAACACTGAAGCTTTCTTT
TRBV2	TRBJ1-4	many	NA	CASRREESSGIEKLFF	TGTGCCAGCAGGAGGGAGGAATCATCAGGGATTGAAAAACTGTTTTTT
TRBV5-1	TRBJ1-3	many	NA	CASSLNSGNTIYF	TGCGCCAGCAGCTTGAACTCTGGAAACACCATATATTTT